This T cell receptor (beta chain) was identified in a study of T cell repertoires in cytomegalovirus infection. Study information: CMV infection together with matching HLA type was indicated by public TCR beta signatures. General observations from the study: Summed public TCR beta family frequency identified CMV carriers bearing the relevant HLA. In two of eight donors, the top clonotype was HLA-C-restricted CMV-specific.

V trimming: 5 bases; J trimming: 8 bases; junction bases outside the gene matches: 8. CDR1 and CDR2 from the germline V gene are MNHEY and SMNVEV (reference sequence). The CDR3 is 13 amino acids. Using its own MiXCR run on the reads, TCRdb lists one record per CDR3 protein. Of about 740,000 distinct CDR3 sequences listed, roughly 36% are singletons. This clonotype was counted once. Antigen specificity is unknown. The specimen sequenced was PBMCs. The sequence came from a human donor in good health (CMV status not recorded). Some clones in this sample may be carry-over from other donors' samples. The chain uses TRBV27 and TRBJ1-1, with TRBD1 identical over 7 bases. Written as DNA, the CDR3 is TGTGCCAGCAGTCCAAGGGAGACAGGGGAAGCTTTCTTT. Amino acid sequence: CASSPRETGEAFF.